This TCR beta chain was captured in a study of blood T cell repertoires in COVID-19. Study background: COVID-19 samples from acute and convalescent phases originated in the United States, Italy and Spain. The cDNA or gDNA used as material had been derived from T cells, B-cell-depleted T cells, or PBMCs.

J lost 4 bases, V lost 1 base, and 4 bases had no gene match. This CDR3 region has 15 residues. Germline V gene lookup returns CDR1 SGHNT and CDR2 YYREEE (reference sequence). Original analysis: For nucleated cells, counts were estimated from reference gene primer amplification. Sequencing used immunoSEQ multiplex PCR; TCRdb keeps in-frame clones, though not all of them. That table is the source of V, J and clone size, and D and trimming were worked out from the DNA. The table lists some 260,000 clones, 88% of them singletons. This TCR was recovered from a woman aged 25 to 39 with acute or convalescent COVID-19. This chain links TRBV5-4 with TRBJ2-1; 8 bases align to TRBD2. The material sequenced was peripheral blood. The CDR3 nucleotides are TGTGCCAGCAGCTTGTTTACTAGCGGATACAATGAGCAGTTCTTC. This gives the protein CASSLFTSGYNEQFF.